Sequencing of this T cell receptor (beta chain) was carried out in a study of OX40 agonist ivuxolimab in advanced cancers. The V end was cut by 3 bases, the J end by 3 bases, with 8 bases between. The CDR3 is 13 residues long. Germline assignment: CDR1 SEHNR and CDR2 FQNEAQ (reference sequence). Clones were sequenced by immunoSEQ multiplex PCR, and TCRdb holds only the in-frame ones, with some missing. The sample gives 25,000 to 30,000 clones, around nine tenths of which show up once; 9.4% is in the top ten. The source material was CD4+ or CD8+ T cells sorted from blood, sampled in a trial of the OX40 agonist ivuxolimab. The rearrangement uses TRBV7-9 and TRBJ1-2, with a weak D call TRBD1 (5 bases). The TCR was taken from an adult with an advanced solid tumor such as melanoma, head and neck, liver or kidney cancer. The CDR3 nucleotides are TGTGCCAGCAGCTTCGGGGCTTACTATGGCTACACCTTC. Its protein product is CASSFGAYYGYTF.